This T cell receptor beta chain stems from a study of blood T cell repertoires in COVID-19. Per the authors' pipeline: For nucleated cells, counts were estimated from reference gene primer amplification. Clones were sequenced by immunoSEQ multiplex PCR, and TCRdb holds only the in-frame ones, with some missing. D and trimming were read from the DNA, whereas the V and J calls and clone size are those reported in that table. The repertoire holds over 45,000 clones, with roughly 86% as singletons. Sequencing used peripheral blood. This receptor was taken from a man aged 35-49 years with COVID-19, enrolled during active disease.

CDR3 coding DNA: TGTGCCAGCAGGGGGGCAGGGGAACGCGAAAAACTGTTTTTT. Amino acid sequence: CASRGAGEREKLFF. This chain joins TRBV25-1 and TRBJ1-4; D is perhaps TRBD1 (6 bases). CDR1 is MGHDK, CDR2 SYGVNS, per germline. Trimming removed 6 bases at V and 8 bases at J, with 16 bases between. There are 14 residues in the CDR3.